This entry concerns a single T cell receptor (beta chain). This entry is derived from a study of blood T cell repertoires in COVID-19. Whole-study context: Collection of acute and convalescent COVID-19 samples took place in the United States, Italy and Spain. PBMCs, B-cell-depleted T cells, or T cells provided the cDNA or gDNA that made up the material.

CDR3 size: 13 residues. CDR1 SQVTM and CDR2 ANQGSEA come from the germline V gene. V gave up 6 bases and J gave up 1 base, with 12 bases separating them. Here immunoSEQ multiplex PCR was the method, and the copy in TCRdb shows in-frame clones only, minus some. Among approximately 400,000 clones, around 89% were seen once, and the ten largest hold around 1.2%. V gene TRBV29-1 combines with J gene TRBJ1-1, with TRBD1 as a possible D gene (6 bases). The specimen sequenced was peripheral blood. The TCR was taken from a man aged 35-49 years with acute or convalescent COVID-19. The CDR3 loop is CSVTGRANTEAFF. DNA for the CDR3: TGCAGCGTGACAGGTCGCGCGAACACTGAAGCTTTCTTT.